A single sample gave rise to the 14 T cell receptor beta chains below, sequenced in a study of T-cell reconstitution after alpha-beta-depleted transplantation in children. The TCRbeta library was prepared with unique molecular identifiers. TCRdb independently ran MiXCR on the PCR reads; one entry per CDR3 protein. The sample consists of 70,000 or so distinct CDR3 sequences, around 9.9% of them appearing once. Sequenced material: PBMCs, taken before TCRalphabeta/CD19-depleted stem cell transplant. These receptors were obtained from a boy younger than 18 with acute myeloid leukemia, due to receive a stem cell transplant.

In this sample, this clonotype turned up many times. This chain links TRBV7-2 with TRBJ2-1, with D perhaps TRBD1 or TRBD2 (5 bases each). V shed 7 bases and J shed 4 bases, with 20 bases lying between them. There are 16 residues in the CDR3. Per the germline V gene, CDR1 is SGHTA and CDR2 is FQGNSA. The CDR3 loop reads CASTYSAGSDYNEQFF. The DNA for the CDR3 is TGTGCCAGCACCTACTCGGCAGGGAGCGATTACAATGAGCAGTTCTTC.

This clonotype was counted ten times or more. CDR3 nucleotide sequence: TGCAGTGTTAGGGGACGGTCCTACAATGAGCAGTTCTTC. Encoded protein: CSVRGRSYNEQFF. The genes are TRBV20-1 and TRBJ2-1; D tentatively fits TRBD1 or TRBD2 (5 bases each). CDR1 DFQATT and CDR2 SNEGSKA come from the germline V gene (reference sequence). Between the trimmed V and J ends, which lost 7 bases and 1 base, there was a span of 11 bases. This CDR3 comprises 13 residues.

This clonotype was observed at least ten times. The chain links TRBV10-3 to TRBJ2-7; 9 bases line up with TRBD1. The CDR3 loop spans 13 amino acids. Germline lookup yields CDR1 ENHRY and CDR2 SYGVKD. Losses at the gene ends were 5 bases for V and 6 bases for J; bases not matched to a gene: 5. CDR3 sequence reads: CAISPGQGAEQYV. The CDR3 DNA reads as TGTGCCATCAGTCCGGGACAGGGTGCCGAGCAGTACGTC.

This clonotype was seen repeatedly, ten times or more. The genes are TRBV20-1 and TRBJ1-1, with unresolved D. Germline V CDR1 and CDR2: DFQATT, SNEGSKA (reference sequence). Trimming took 6 bases from V and 1 from J, leaving 15 bases between them. CDR3 length: 14 amino acids. The CDR3: CSALPLPSNTEAFF. Written as DNA, the CDR3 is TGCAGTGCCCTCCCCCTACCGTCGAACACTGAAGCTTTCTTT.

The chain has TRBV20-1 and TRBJ2-3; TRBD1 matches 8 bases. Germline V gene sequence: CDR1 DFQATT, CDR2 SNEGSKA (reference sequence). Trimming removed 3 bases from V and 2 bases from J; junction bases left unmatched: 7. CDR3 length: 15 amino acids. For the CDR3, the DNA is TGCAGTGCTAGTACGATGGGACAGGTCACAGATACGCAGTATTTT. Its translation: CSASTMGQVTDTQYF.

This clonotype was observed many times. This sequence joins TRBV9 and TRBJ2-1, with D uncertain. Trimming took 0 bases from V and 0 from J, leaving 7 bases between them. This CDR3 has 15 amino acids. Germline V gene lookup returns CDR1 SGDLS and CDR2 YYNGEE. The CDR3 coding sequence is TGTGCCAGCAGCGTAGAACTGAGCTCCTACAATGAGCAGTTCTTC. As protein: CASSVELSSYNEQFF.

Ten or more counts support this clonotype. The chain's CDR3 is CSVLRRGMDYGYTF. The CDR3 DNA follows: TGCAGCGTCCTCAGGAGGGGGATGGACTATGGCTACACCTTC. This chain links TRBV29-1 with TRBJ1-2, with a tentative D call TRBD1 (6 bases). Trimming cost V 6 bases and J 3 bases, with 17 bases left between them. The CDR3 runs to 14 residues. The germline V gene encodes CDR1 SQVTM and CDR2 ANQGSEA.

Many counts were recorded for this clonotype. The chain uses TRBV4-2 and TRBJ1-4, with 9 bases lining up with TRBD1. V shed 3 bases, J shed 7 bases, and the junction held 6 bases outside the gene matches. Germline V gene data show CDR1 as LGHNA and CDR2 as YNFKEQ. This CDR3 spans 15 amino acids. Here the CDR3 reads CASSQEGQGGEKLFF. DNA for the CDR3: TGTGCCAGCAGCCAGGAGGGACAGGGTGGTGAAAAACTGTTTTTT.

This clonotype appeared many times. The chain carries TRBV12-3 or TRBV12-4 and TRBJ2-1; 9 bases map to TRBD2. This CDR3 spans 15 amino acids. The V gene end was trimmed by 3 bases and the J gene end by 6 bases; junction bases not matched to a gene: 6. The CDR3 is CASSLLRGGRNEQFF. The CDR3 bases are TGTGCCAGCAGTTTGTTGCGGGGGGGCCGCAATGAGCAGTTCTTC.

This clonotype was seen a single time. This chain links TRBV4-2 with TRBJ2-6; D possibly corresponds to TRBD1 (6 bases). Trimming removed 4 bases from V and 2 bases from J, with 21 bases in between. Germline lookup yields CDR1 LGHNA and CDR2 YNFKEQ. There are 19 residues in the CDR3. The CDR3 here is CASSPQGHPVPTGANVLTF. In DNA form, the CDR3 reads TGTGCCAGCAGCCCCCAGGGACACCCAGTTCCCACTGGGGCCAACGTCCTGACTTTC.

This clonotype was picked up many times. The rearrangement joins TRBV7-9 to TRBJ2-1, with a possible D match to TRBD2 (6 bases). This CDR3 has 13 residues. Germline V gene sequence: CDR1 SEHNR, CDR2 FQNEAQ (reference sequence). V lost 5 bases and J lost 5, with 10 bases in between. In DNA form, the CDR3 reads TGTGCCAGCAGCAAACCGGGAGACAATGAGCAGTTCTTC. It translates to CASSKPGDNEQFF.

The sample holds many counts of this clonotype. V and J are TRBV7-2 and TRBJ1-2; possible D gene TRBD1, 6 bases. Germline assignment: CDR1 SGHTA and CDR2 FQGNSA. The CDR3 has 13 amino acids. Trimming shortened V by 5 bases and J by 13 bases, and 20 bases separated the two germline ends. The CDR3: CASSPRGGVRSTF. CDR3 nucleotides: TGTGCCAGCAGCCCTAGGGGGGGAGTTAGGAGCACCTTC.

This clonotype has ten or more counts. This chain joins TRBV9 and TRBJ1-1; the match to TRBD1 covers 7 bases. V lost 3 bases to trimming and J lost 0 bases; unmatched junction nucleotides: 8. The V gene's germline CDR1 is SGDLS and CDR2 YYNGEE. The CDR3 length is 16 residues. This CDR3 reads CASSDRRGQMNTEAFF. CDR3 DNA: TGTGCCAGCAGCGACCGGCGGGGACAGATGAACACTGAAGCTTTCTTT.

This clonotype was detected many times. The gene calls are TRBV2 and TRBJ2-1; 11 nucleotides align to TRBD2. With 5 bases clipped from V and 9 bases from J, the junction kept 15 bases outside the gene matches. Germline CDR1 is SNHLY and CDR2 is FYNNEI. CDR3 length: 17 residues. The CDR3 loop reads CASSSRLLAGATVEQFF. The DNA for the CDR3 is TGTGCCAGCAGTTCTCGCCTACTAGCGGGGGCCACAGTTGAGCAGTTCTTC. Filled out from reference TRBV2 and TRBJ2-1, the complete variable domain reads EPEVTQTPSHQVTQMGQEVILRCVPISNHLYFYWYRQILGQKVEFLVSFYNNEISEKSEIFDDQFSVERPDGSNFTLKIRSTKLEDSAMYFCASSSRLLAGATVEQFFGPGTRLTVL.